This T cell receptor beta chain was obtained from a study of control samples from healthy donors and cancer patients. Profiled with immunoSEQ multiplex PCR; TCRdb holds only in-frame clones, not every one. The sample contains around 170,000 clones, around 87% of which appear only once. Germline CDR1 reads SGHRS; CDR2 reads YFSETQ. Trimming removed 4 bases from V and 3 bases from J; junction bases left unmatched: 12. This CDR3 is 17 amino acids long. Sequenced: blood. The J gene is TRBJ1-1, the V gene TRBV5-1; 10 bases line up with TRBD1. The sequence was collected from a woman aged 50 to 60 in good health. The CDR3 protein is CASSKGGQGRSDTEAFF. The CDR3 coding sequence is TGCGCCAGCAGCAAGGGGGGACAGGGGAGGTCAGACACTGAAGCTTTCTTT.